The TCR beta chain described here comes from a study of T cells after yellow fever vaccination. The V end lost 3 bases, the J end lost 2 bases, and 11 bases lay between the germline ends. CDR3 length: 14 residues. Per the germline V gene, CDR1 is MGHDK and CDR2 is SYGVNS. A 5'RACE template-switching step, the method used to make TCR cDNA, added a universal primer site and UMIs. TCRdb re-analysed the 5' RACE reads in MiXCR, keeping a single row per CDR3 protein. This table has a few hundred thousand distinct CDR3 sequences, around 16% appearing once. The source material was PBMCs, sampled about 5 days after the first yellow fever vaccination. The genes are TRBV25-1 and TRBJ2-7; D gene ambiguous. This receptor was taken from a man younger than 30 who received the YFV17D yellow fever vaccine. The chain's CDR3 is CASSDTQITYEQYF. CDR3 sequence (DNA): TGTGCCAGCAGTGATACCCAGATCACCTACGAGCAGTACTTC.